This T cell receptor (beta chain) derives from a study of technical replicates of blood from several donors. Germline V gene sequence: CDR1 SNHLY, CDR2 FYNNEI. V shed 6 bases and J 4 bases; nucleotides not matched to a gene: 6. CDR3 length: 14 residues. Clones were read by immunoSEQ multiplex PCR, and TCRdb kept only the in-frame ones, dropping some. The sample holds tens of thousands of clones, approximately 91% seen once. The source is a human donor in good health. Some clones in this sample may be carry-over from other donors' samples. Source material: PBMCs. The chain links TRBV2 to TRBJ1-2, with 9 bases that match TRBD1. CDR3 sequence: CASSKTGGVYGYTF. The CDR3 DNA is TGTGCCAGCAGCAAGACAGGGGGGGTCTATGGCTACACCTTC.